This record looks at one T cell receptor beta chain sequence and its context. The antigen remains undetermined. This entry is derived from a study of OX40 agonist ivuxolimab in advanced cancers. Study findings and constraints: At 0.1 to 3.0 mg/kg and by week 6, clonal expansion occurred in CD4+ and CD8+ blood T cells.

The table came from immunoSEQ multiplex PCR; TCRdb's copy has only in-frame clones and leaves some out. The table includes fewer than 40,000 clones, 80% to 85% detected once. V dropped 5 bases and J dropped 6; count of bases not matched to a gene: 4. The germline gives CDR1 PRHDT, CDR2 FYEKMQ (reference sequence). This CDR3 contains 12 residues. The sequencing here drew on CD4+ or CD8+ T cells sorted from blood, taken in a trial of the OX40 agonist ivuxolimab. The chain uses TRBV13 and TRBJ2-7; TRBD1 agrees at 7 bases. This TCR was sampled from an adult with an advanced solid tumor such as melanoma, head and neck, liver or kidney cancer. Here the CDR3 reads CASSTTGSEQYF. The CDR3, as DNA: TGTGCCAGCAGCACGACAGGGTCCGAGCAGTACTTC.